This T cell receptor beta chain was sequenced in a study of blood T cell repertoires in COVID-19. Study in general: The study drew acute and convalescent COVID-19 samples from the United States, Italy and Spain. In each case, the material was cDNA or gDNA derived from T cells, B-cell-depleted T cells, or PBMCs.

Original handling: From reference gene primer amplification, estimates of nucleated cell counts were derived. Produced via immunoSEQ multiplex PCR; TCRdb's table is partial and in-frame only. That table furnishes V, J and clone size, whereas the DNA furnished D and trimming. The sample yields approximately 360,000 clones, about 90% seen once. CDR3 length equals 15 residues. Trimming removed 2 bases at V and 0 bases at J, with 8 bases between. Germline V CDR1 and CDR2: SGHNT, YENEEA. This sequence was found in a man in his forties with acute or convalescent COVID-19. The chain combines TRBV11-3 with TRBJ1-3; no definite D call. Sequenced input: peripheral blood. CDR3 DNA sequence: TGTGCCAGCAGCTTAACCGGGGTCTCTGGAAACACCATATATTTT. Translating gives CASSLTGVSGNTIYF.